This T cell receptor (beta chain) was profiled in a study of breast tumors, draining lymph nodes, adjacent tissues. Findings of the study overall: Luminal-like breast cancer showed significantly higher tumor–nontumor repertoire similarity than basal-like. Tumor TCR diversity was below lymph nodes but above nontumor tissue. The data were judged consistent with most tumor T cells coming from lymph node and expanding in tumor. Data only fit, rather than demonstrated, lymph node origin of most tumor T cells.

This clonotype has a count of ten or more. What it binds is unknown. In TCRdb, the multiplex PCR reads were re-called with MiXCR into one record per CDR3 protein. Seen here are about 130,000 distinct CDR3 sequences, 21% observed once, and the top ten hold roughly 2.4%. Germline CDR1 is MGHRA and CDR2 is YSYEKL. The V segment lost 5 bases and the J segment 3 bases; nucleotides outside the gene matches: 15. This CDR3 is 17 amino acids long. Samples came from axillary lymph nodes draining the breast cancer. The clonotype was recovered from a female donor with breast cancer. Some clones in this sample may be carry-over from other donors' samples. The specimen was axillary lymph node tissue. The genes are TRBV4-1 and TRBJ2-5; 7 positions agree with TRBD2. The CDR3 coding sequence is TGCGCCAGCAGCAACATTGGGGGGGGGAGCGCCGAAGAGACCCAGTACTTC. This codes for CASSNIGGGSAEETQYF.